These 14 T cell receptor beta chains originate from one sample sequenced in a study of OX40 agonist ivuxolimab in advanced cancers. The assay was immunoSEQ multiplex PCR, and TCRdb's table has in-frame clones only and misses some. The sample includes tens of thousands of clones, 86% of them seen just once. This sample comprised CD4+ or CD8+ T cells sorted from blood, obtained in a trial of the OX40 agonist ivuxolimab. These receptors were taken from an adult with an advanced solid tumor such as melanoma, head and neck, liver or kidney cancer.

This clone was picked up a small number of times. The J gene is TRBJ1-1, the V gene TRBV5-1; D call uncertain. With 2 bases removed from V and 4 bases from J, the gap between germline ends came to 12 bases. This CDR3 region has 14 residues. Germline assignment: CDR1 SGHRS and CDR2 YFSETQ. CDR3 residues: CASSFGRWGTEAFF. CDR3 in DNA: TGCGCCAGCAGCTTCGGGCGATGGGGCACTGAAGCTTTCTTT.

The CDR3 loop reads CSAVSQQPYNEQFF. Here the CDR3 DNA reads TGCAGCGCCGTATCACAACAGCCGTACAATGAGCAGTTCTTC. The V gene is TRBV29-1, the J gene TRBJ2-1; D not certain. The germline V gene has CDR1 SQVTM and CDR2 ANQGSEA. V lost 7 bases and J 4 bases, leaving 17 bases between the germline ends. The CDR3 sequence is 14 residues long.

This clone occurred once. V is TRBV4-3 and J is TRBJ1-4, with unresolved D. Germline V CDR1 and CDR2: LGHNA, YSLEER. V dropped 0 bases and J dropped 7 bases, with 12 bases sitting between them. The CDR3 loop spans 15 amino acids. This CDR3 is CASSQDVGFIEKLFF. For the CDR3, the DNA is TGCGCCAGCAGCCAAGATGTAGGTTTTATTGAAAAACTGTTTTTT.

The V and J genes are TRBV30 and TRBJ2-1; D is unresolved. Trimming shortened V by 0 bases and J by 9 bases, and 12 bases separated the two germline ends. This CDR3 contains 13 residues. Germline V gene sequence: CDR1 GTSNPN, CDR2 SVGIG (reference sequence). CDR3 bases: TGTGCCTGGAGTGTAGCCAGGATGGTTGAGCAGTTCTTC. Translating it yields CAWSVARMVEQFF.

The rearrangement uses TRBV10-3 and TRBJ2-3, with D maybe TRBD2 (6 bases). The ends were cut back, 1 base at V and 1 base at J, with 9 bases in the middle. The CDR3 contains 15 residues. The germline V gene has CDR1 ENHRY and CDR2 SYGVKD. The CDR3 DNA follows: TGTGCCATCAGTGAGTTAGAGCGGGGCACAGATACGCAGTATTTT. Its protein product is CAISELERGTDTQYF.

CDR3 amino acids: CASSDAPRRYGYTF. In DNA, the CDR3 is TGTGCCAGTTCCGACGCCCCGAGACGCTATGGCTACACCTTC. The chain has TRBV19 and TRBJ1-2; D gene uncertain. Germline lookup yields CDR1 LNHDA and CDR2 SQIVND (reference sequence). This CDR3 has 14 residues. V lost 8 bases to trimming and J lost 4 bases, with 17 bases between them.

This sequence joins TRBV30 and TRBJ1-2; no definite D call. Germline CDR1 GTSNPN, CDR2 SVGIG (reference sequence). Trimming shortened V by 3 bases and J by 4 bases, and 6 bases separated the two germline ends. The CDR3 covers 11 residues. The CDR3 coding sequence is TGTGCCTGGAGCCACGTCTATGGCTACACCTTC. Protein product: CAWSHVYGYTF.

J is TRBJ2-7 and V is TRBV19; TRBD2 might be the D (6 bases). Looked up from germline, CDR1 is LNHDA and CDR2 is SQIVND (reference sequence). V gave up 7 bases and J gave up 5 bases, with 18 bases separating them. This CDR3 has 14 residues. In DNA form, the CDR3 reads TGTGCCAGTACCCCGGGACGTTGGGAGGACGAGCAGTACTTC. Its protein product is CASTPGRWEDEQYF.

By share, this clone ranks as medium-sized. The chain combines TRBV19 with TRBJ1-1; D possibly corresponds to TRBD1 (6 bases). The CDR3 consists of 16 residues. Between the trimmed V and J ends, which lost 7 bases and 0 bases, there was a span of 18 bases. CDR1 and CDR2 from the germline V gene are LNHDA and SQIVND (reference sequence). CDR3 region: CASTLMGGPLNTEAFF. CDR3 sequence (DNA): TGTGCCAGTACCCTAATGGGGGGGCCCCTGAACACTGAAGCTTTCTTT.

V usage is TRBV25-1 and J usage is TRBJ2-5; D gene ambiguous. Between the trimmed V and J ends, which lost 1 base and 4 bases, there was a span of 1 base. CDR1 MGHDK and CDR2 SYGVNS come from the germline V gene. This CDR3 has 11 amino acids. The CDR3 region has the DNA TGTGCCAGCAGTGAATTAGAGACCCAGTACTTC. Its translation: CASSELETQYF.

The V and J genes are TRBV12-5 and TRBJ2-1; 11 nucleotides match TRBD2. This CDR3 has 20 residues. With V trimmed by 5 bases and J by 0 bases, 15 bases remained unmatched. Germline V CDR1 and CDR2: LGHNT, FRNRAP. The CDR3 DNA reads as TGTGCTAGTGGTCGCTTACTAGCGGGGGCCAACGGGAGCTCCTACAATGAGCAGTTCTTC. Amino acid sequence: CASGRLLAGANGSSYNEQFF.

This sequence joins TRBV6-1 and TRBJ1-5; unclear D gene. Trimming left V 4 bases short and J 0 bases short, with 7 bases between. CDR3 size: 14 residues. Per the germline V gene, CDR1 is MNHNS and CDR2 is SASEGT. CDR3 sequence reads: CASSAGYSNQPQHF. CDR3 bases: TGTGCCAGCAGTGCAGGATATAGCAATCAGCCCCAGCATTTT.

The gene calls are TRBV19 and TRBJ2-1; TRBD1 agrees at 8 bases. V trimming: 5 bases; J trimming: 8 bases; junction bases outside the gene matches: 8. Germline CDR1 and CDR2: LNHDA and SQIVND (reference sequence). CDR3 size: 14 residues. The CDR3 bases are TGTGCCAGTAGTGCTAGGACAGGGTGGGATGAGCAGTTCTTC. Translated, it gives CASSARTGWDEQFF.

V usage is TRBV2 and J usage is TRBJ2-1; 8 nucleotides agree with TRBD1. V trimming: 5 bases; J trimming: 10 bases; junction bases outside the gene matches: 4. Germline V CDR1 and CDR2: SNHLY, FYNNEI. The CDR3 is 12 amino acids. The CDR3 protein is CASSSGGREQFF. CDR3 sequence (DNA): TGTGCCAGCAGTTCAGGGGGCAGGGAGCAGTTCTTC.